Listed below are T cell receptor beta chains from one sample, sequenced in a study of beta chain features in type 1 diabetes. Profiled with immunoSEQ multiplex PCR; TCRdb holds only in-frame clones, not every one. The data contain about 350,000 clones, roughly 21% of them seen just once; the ten biggest clones take up approximately 0.046%. Source material: naive CD4+ T cells from blood. These receptors were collected from a woman aged 18-35 years in good health. CDR3s include the opening cysteine and the closing phenylalanine or tryptophan. The order of the fields is J gene, V gene, clone size, D gene, CDR3 protein, CDR3 DNA. D genes are given only for firm matches. A row's size may be missing; if present it is once, few, many or a size class.

>TRBJ2-7|TRBV6-1|-|TRBD1
CAGQGSRSSYEQYF
TGTGCCGGACAGGGGAGTAGGAGCTCCTACGAGCAGTACTTC
>TRBJ2-4|TRBV15|few|-
CATSMSPIYIQYF
TGTGCCACCAGTATGAGTCCTATCTACATTCAGTACTTC
>TRBJ2-7|TRBV9|few|-
CASSVGAASGMEQYF
TGTGCCAGCAGCGTAGGGGCAGCTTCAGGGATGGAGCAGTACTTC
>TRBJ2-7|TRBV11-2|-|TRBD2
CASRKTSGPYEQYF
TGTGCCAGCAGAAAAACTAGCGGACCCTACGAGCAGTACTTC
>TRBJ2-3|TRBV11-2|-|-
CASSLVPAGMGADTQYF
TGTGCCAGCAGCTTAGTCCCCGCGGGAATGGGGGCAGATACGCAGTATTTT
>TRBJ2-1|TRBV16|-|-
CASSQRYNEQFF
TGTGCCAGCAGCCAACGTTACAATGAGCAGTTCTTC
>TRBJ2-7|TRBV7-2|-|TRBD2
CASSLRFLAGAPALYEQYF
TGTGCCAGCAGCTTACGATTTCTGGCGGGAGCCCCCGCCCTCTACGAGCAGTACTTC
>TRBJ2-7|TRBV7-9|few|TRBD1
CASSLTGTTYEQYF
TGTGCCAGCAGCTTGACAGGGACCACCTACGAGCAGTACTTC
>TRBJ1-2|TRBV4-3|-|-
CASSQTGKYGYTF
TGCGCCAGCAGCCAAACAGGGAAATACGGCTACACCTTC
>TRBJ2-7|TRBV5-1|-|TRBD2
CASSLARSSGAYEQYF
TGCGCCAGCAGCTTGGCCAGGTCTAGCGGGGCCTACGAGCAGTACTTC
>TRBJ2-3|TRBV4-3|few|-
CASRQDLGTDTQYF
TGCGCCAGCCGTCAGGATTTGGGCACAGATACGCAGTATTTT
>TRBJ2-3|TRBV5-1|-|-
CASSLVGEYTDTQYF
TGCGCCAGCAGCTTGGTAGGGGAATATACAGATACGCAGTATTTT
>TRBJ2-2|TRBV5-1|few|-
CASSRASKGGTGELFF
TGCGCCAGCAGCAGAGCTAGCAAAGGGGGCACCGGGGAGCTGTTTTTT
>TRBJ2-7|TRBV18|-|TRBD2
CASSPLGAGVTYEQYF
TGTGCCAGCTCACCCTTAGGAGCGGGAGTTACCTACGAGCAGTACTTC
>TRBJ2-5|TRBV10-3|few|TRBD1
CAIRDRETQYF
TGTGCCATCAGGGACAGGGAGACCCAGTACTTC
>TRBJ1-5|TRBV28|few|-
CASSSGGGGYQPQHF
TGTGCCAGCAGCTCAGGAGGGGGGGGATATCAGCCCCAGCATTTT
>TRBJ1-6|TRBV12-5|few|-
CASGLAAVGGVADSPLHF
TGTGCTAGTGGTTTGGCAGCCGTAGGGGGGGTAGCTGATTCACCCCTCCACTTT
>TRBJ2-1|TRBV5-1|-|-
CASSLLAYNEQFF
TGCGCCAGCAGCCTTCTAGCTTACAATGAGCAGTTCTTC
>TRBJ1-2|TRBV5-1|few|-
CASSLEARTNYGYTF
TGCGCCAGCAGCTTGGAGGCCAGGACAAACTATGGCTACACCTTC
>TRBJ2-7|TRBV23-1|-|TRBD1
CASSQDRGRGYEQYF
TGCGCCAGCAGCCAAGACAGGGGCAGAGGCTACGAGCAGTACTTC
>TRBJ1-2|TRBV4-2|few|TRBD1
CASSQDWTGGYTF
TGTGCCAGCAGCCAAGATTGGACAGGGGGCTACACCTTC
>TRBJ1-1|TRBV20-1|-|-
CSAESAFF
TGCAGTGCTGAGAGTGCTTTCTTT
>TRBJ1-1|TRBV4-1|few|-
CASSQDPRGAFF
TGCGCCAGCAGCCAAGATCCGCGGGGGGCTTTCTTT
>TRBJ2-7|TRBV5-1|-|-
CASSFGAPYEQYF
TGCGCCAGCAGCTTCGGAGCACCCTACGAGCAGTACTTC
>TRBJ2-7|TRBV19|few|TRBD1
CASLNRGDLPRLSYEQYF
TGTGCCAGCCTGAACAGGGGAGACCTCCCAAGACTCTCCTACGAGCAGTACTTC
>TRBJ1-5|TRBV6-1|-|-
CASSERGNQPQHF
TGTGCCAGCAGTGAACGGGGCAATCAGCCCCAGCATTTT
>TRBJ2-7|TRBV5-1|-|-
CASSKSDEQYF
TGCGCCAGCAGCAAGTCGGACGAGCAGTACTTC
>TRBJ1-1|TRBV21-1|few|-
CASTKGQGDTEAFF
TGTGCCAGCACCAAGGGACAGGGAGACACTGAAGCTTTCTTT
>TRBJ2-7|TRBV6-6|-|TRBD2
CATQERELYEQYF
TGTGCCACCCAGGAGCGGGAGCTCTACGAGCAGTACTTC
>TRBJ2-2|TRBV30|few|-
CAWSGYSNTGELFF
TGTGCCTGGAGTGGGTACTCGAACACCGGGGAGCTGTTTTTT
>TRBJ1-2|TRBV7-9|few|-
CASSLGSAGDGYTF
TGTGCCAGCAGCTTAGGTTCCGCCGGGGATGGCTACACCTTC
>TRBJ1-2|TRBV30|-|-
CAWSGAGPPWGYTF
TGTGCCTGGAGTGGGGCAGGGCCCCCTTGGGGCTACACCTTC
>TRBJ2-1|TRBV20-1|-|-
CSAREYNEQFF
TGCAGTGCCAGGGAATACAATGAGCAGTTCTTC
>TRBJ1-6|TRBV18|-|TRBD1
CASSRGQGQGSPLHF
TGTGCCAGCTCACGGGGACAGGGGCAAGGTTCACCCCTCCACTTT
>TRBJ2-1|TRBV20-1|few|-
CSARGANEQFF
TGCAGTGCACGGGGTGCCAATGAGCAGTTCTTC
>TRBJ2-2|TRBV6-5|-|TRBD1
CASRRTGTNTGELFF
TGTGCCAGCAGACGGACAGGGACGAACACCGGGGAGCTGTTTTTT
>TRBJ1-5|TRBV4-1|-|-
CASSQAIGQPQHF
TGCGCCAGCAGCCAAGCCATTGGCCAGCCCCAGCATTTT
>TRBJ1-1|TRBV18|-|TRBD1
CASSPDRVRFGEAFF
TGTGCCAGCTCTCCCGACAGGGTGAGGTTTGGTGAAGCTTTCTTT
>TRBJ2-1|TRBV19|few|TRBD2
CASSIVASGNNEQFF
TGTGCCAGTAGTATAGTAGCTAGCGGGAACAATGAGCAGTTCTTC
>TRBJ1-2|TRBV30|-|-
CAWSGSWPSNYGYTF
TGTGCCTGGAGTGGAAGTTGGCCGTCTAACTATGGCTACACCTTC
>TRBJ1-2|TRBV5-6|few|TRBD1
CASSFEDRGNYGYTF
TGTGCCAGCAGCTTCGAGGACAGGGGCAACTATGGCTACACCTTC
>TRBJ1-6|TRBV6-5|few|-
CASRETGQNSPLHF
TGTGCCAGCAGGGAAACAGGCCAAAATTCACCCCTCCACTTT
>TRBJ2-6|TRBV4-1|few|-
CASSPTGSGANVLTF
TGCGCCAGCAGTCCGACGGGGTCTGGGGCCAACGTCCTGACTTTC
>TRBJ2-2|TRBV4-2|-|TRBD2
CASSPRTSNTGELFF
TGTGCCAGCAGCCCCCGGACTAGCAATACCGGGGAGCTGTTTTTT
>TRBJ2-1|TRBV13|-|-
CASSSTRANNEQFF
TGTGCCAGCAGCTCGACTAGAGCGAACAATGAGCAGTTCTTC
>TRBJ2-7|TRBV5-6|few|TRBD2
CASSPPGAGLTYEQYF
TGTGCCAGCAGCCCCCCGGGAGCGGGGCTAACCTACGAGCAGTACTTC
>TRBJ2-2|TRBV5-1|-|TRBD1
CASSAPGQSKSAGELFF
TGCGCCAGCAGCGCTCCGGGACAGAGTAAATCCGCCGGGGAGCTGTTTTTT
>TRBJ1-6|TRBV9|-|-
CASSVGAIPQGSPLHF
TGTGCCAGCAGCGTAGGGGCGATCCCCCAGGGATCACCCCTCCACTTT
>TRBJ2-3|TRBV6-6|-|TRBD2
CASSPRGADTQYF
TGTGCCAGCAGCCCCCGGGGGGCAGATACGCAGTATTTT
>TRBJ2-3|TRBV6-6|few|TRBD2
CASHPGLAGGQGTQYF
TGTGCCAGCCATCCGGGACTAGCGGGGGGCCAGGGTACGCAGTATTTT
>TRBJ1-2|TRBV23-1|few|TRBD1
CAAKGQVYGYTF
TGCGCTGCGAAGGGACAGGTTTATGGCTACACCTTC